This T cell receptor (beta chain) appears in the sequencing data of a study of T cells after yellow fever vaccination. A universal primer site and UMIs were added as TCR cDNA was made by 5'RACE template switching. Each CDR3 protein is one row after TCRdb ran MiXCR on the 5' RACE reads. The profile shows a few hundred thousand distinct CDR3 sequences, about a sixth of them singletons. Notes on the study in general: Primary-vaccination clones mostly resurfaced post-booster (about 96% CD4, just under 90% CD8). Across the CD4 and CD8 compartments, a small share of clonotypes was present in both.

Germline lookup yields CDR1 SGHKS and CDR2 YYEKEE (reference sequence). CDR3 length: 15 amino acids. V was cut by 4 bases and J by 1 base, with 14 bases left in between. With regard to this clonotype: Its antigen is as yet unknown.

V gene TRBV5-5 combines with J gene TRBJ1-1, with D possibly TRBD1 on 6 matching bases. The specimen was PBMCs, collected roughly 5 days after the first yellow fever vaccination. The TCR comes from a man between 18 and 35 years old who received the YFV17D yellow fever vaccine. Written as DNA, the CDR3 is TGTGCCAGCAGCGGACCGGGACACCAGAACACTGAAGCTTTCTTT. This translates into CASSGPGHQNTEAFF.